Described below is a single TCR beta chain sequence and its context. The sample comes from a study of blood T cells in healthy people across ages. The germline CDR1 and CDR2 sequences are SGHTA and FQGNSA. CDR3 length: 14 residues. Primers used in a second PCR of about 6 to 11 cycles were a sample-barcoded 5' primer and a J-beta primer mix. Each TCR beta cDNA got a 12-nucleotide random molecular identifier. TCRdb re-analysed the 5' RACE reads in MiXCR, keeping a single row per CDR3 protein. The data hold some 800,000 distinct CDR3 sequences, with around 25% observed a single time. These data were also filed under a second study, of T cells of mothers and their children. This second report adds: Persistent microchimeric T cell clones were sought, and none were detected.

The source material was blood. The origin of this receptor is a boy younger than 18 in good health. The chain carries TRBV7-2 and TRBJ2-5; possibly TRBD2 for D (5 bases). The J call may be in error: the DNA end matches TRBJ2-7 better. The CDR3 DNA follows: TGTGCCAGCAGCAGCGTCCCGGGGTCCTACGAGCAGTACTTC. It codes for CASSSVPGSYEQYF.